This TCR beta chain was retrieved from a study of tumor and adjacent non-tumor tissue in lung cancer. About the research overall: The cohort had 12 adenocarcinoma, a couple of squamous cell and 1 small cell patients. Some 3.9 million productive TCRbeta reads were obtained per sample on average.

TCRbeta libraries were built with three rounds of nested PCR, modified from ARM-PCR. TCRdb fed the multiplex PCR reads into MiXCR, producing one record per CDR3 protein. The sample has 120,000 or so distinct CDR3 sequences, around three fifths seen once. General study results and limits: In normal lung, the top 100 clones were significantly more dominant than in tumor. Compared with tumor, normal lung showed significantly lower TCR diversity.

RNA was extracted from bulk tissue without any cell sorting. About this clonotype itself: Its antigen is undetermined.

The receptor's source is a man aged 25 to 45 with non-small cell lung cancer. Material: lung tumor tissue.

In nucleotides, the CDR3 is TGCAGTGCTAAAGGACTAGCGGGAGTTCAGTCGGGCTTTGATACGCAGTATTTT. This translates into CSAKGLAGVQSGFDTQYF. The rearrangement uses TRBV20-1 and TRBJ2-3; 13 bases align to TRBD2. The trim removed 4 bases at V and 6 bases at J, leaving 16 bases unmatched. The CDR3 has 18 amino acids. The germline V gene has CDR1 DFQATT and CDR2 SNEGSKA (reference sequence).